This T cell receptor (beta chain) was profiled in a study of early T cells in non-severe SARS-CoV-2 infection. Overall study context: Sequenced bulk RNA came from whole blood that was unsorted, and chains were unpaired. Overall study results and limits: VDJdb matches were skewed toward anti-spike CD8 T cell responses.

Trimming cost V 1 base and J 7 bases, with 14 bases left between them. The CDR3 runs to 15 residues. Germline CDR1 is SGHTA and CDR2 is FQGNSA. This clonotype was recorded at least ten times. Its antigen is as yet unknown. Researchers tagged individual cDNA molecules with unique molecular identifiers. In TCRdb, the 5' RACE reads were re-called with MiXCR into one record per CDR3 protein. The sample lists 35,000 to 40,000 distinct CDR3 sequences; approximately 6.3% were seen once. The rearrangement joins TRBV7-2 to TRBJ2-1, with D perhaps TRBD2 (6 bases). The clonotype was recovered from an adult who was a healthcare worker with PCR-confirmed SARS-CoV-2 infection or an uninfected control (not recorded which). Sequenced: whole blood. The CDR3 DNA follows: TGTGCCAGCAGCTTAGTCGCGGGGAGAGGGAATGAGCAGTTCTTC. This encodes CASSLVAGRGNEQFF.